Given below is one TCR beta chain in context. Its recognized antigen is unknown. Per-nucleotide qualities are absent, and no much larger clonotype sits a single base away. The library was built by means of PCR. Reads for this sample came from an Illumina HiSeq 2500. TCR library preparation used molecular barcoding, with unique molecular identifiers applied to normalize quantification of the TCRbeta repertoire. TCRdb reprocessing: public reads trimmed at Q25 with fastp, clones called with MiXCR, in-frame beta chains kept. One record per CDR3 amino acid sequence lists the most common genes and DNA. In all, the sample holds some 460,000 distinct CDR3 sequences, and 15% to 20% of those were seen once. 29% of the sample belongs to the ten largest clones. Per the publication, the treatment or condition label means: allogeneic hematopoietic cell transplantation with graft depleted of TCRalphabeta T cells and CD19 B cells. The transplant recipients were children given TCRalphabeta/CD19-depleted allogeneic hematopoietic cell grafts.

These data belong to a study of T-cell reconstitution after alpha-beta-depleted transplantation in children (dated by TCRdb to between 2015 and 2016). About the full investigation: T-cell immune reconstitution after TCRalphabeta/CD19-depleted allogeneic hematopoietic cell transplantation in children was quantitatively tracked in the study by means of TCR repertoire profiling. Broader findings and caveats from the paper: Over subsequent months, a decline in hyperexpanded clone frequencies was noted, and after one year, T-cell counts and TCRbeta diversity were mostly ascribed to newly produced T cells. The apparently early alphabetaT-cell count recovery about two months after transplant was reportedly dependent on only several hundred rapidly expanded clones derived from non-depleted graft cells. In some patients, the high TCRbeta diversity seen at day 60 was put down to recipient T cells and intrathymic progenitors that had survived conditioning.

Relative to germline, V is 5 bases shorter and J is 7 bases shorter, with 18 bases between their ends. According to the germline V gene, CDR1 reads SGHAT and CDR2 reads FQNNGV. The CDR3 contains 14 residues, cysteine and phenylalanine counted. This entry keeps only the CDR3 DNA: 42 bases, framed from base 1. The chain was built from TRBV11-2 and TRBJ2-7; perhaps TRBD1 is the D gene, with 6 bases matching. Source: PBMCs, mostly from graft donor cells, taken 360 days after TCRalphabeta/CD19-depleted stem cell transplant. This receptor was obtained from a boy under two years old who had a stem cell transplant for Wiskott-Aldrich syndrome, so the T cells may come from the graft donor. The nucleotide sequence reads TGTGCCAGCAGCAATACGGACAGCAGAGTTGAGCAGTACTTC. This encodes CASSNTDSRVEQYF.